This entry lists 4 T cell receptor beta chains sequenced from one sample in a study of T cells in Graves' hyperthyroidism and ophthalmopathy. Researchers took RNA transcripts and amplified the TCR beta CDR3 regions from them. The study used the HTBI primer set for a first-round RT-PCR of the TCR CDR3. TCRdb passed the multiplex PCR reads through MiXCR, listing each CDR3 protein once. The table has under 450,000 distinct CDR3 sequences, roughly 15% seen once. The sequenced sample was blood. The receptor source for this set is a woman aged 25 to 39 with Graves' hyperthyroidism that later progressed to Graves' ophthalmopathy.

This clonotype was observed at least ten times. V and J are TRBV27 and TRBJ1-5; maybe TRBD1 (6 bases). CDR3 size: 14 residues. V lost 4 bases and J lost 3, with 10 bases in between. Germline CDR1 is MNHEY and CDR2 is SMNVEV (reference sequence). The CDR3 here is CASSWGGNNQPQHF. For the CDR3, the DNA is TGTGCCAGCAGTTGGGGGGGCAACAATCAGCCCCAGCATTTT.

This rearrangement joins TRBV9 to TRBJ2-7; maybe TRBD1 (6 bases). Germline V lookup: CDR1 SGDLS, CDR2 YYNGEE. The CDR3 consists of 14 residues. V was cut by 4 bases and J by 3 bases, with 14 bases left in between. The CDR3: CASSPSGTYYEQYF. The CDR3 DNA sequence: TGTGCCAGCAGCCCCTCCGGGACATACTACGAGCAGTACTTC.

This chain connects TRBV14 to TRBJ2-2; perhaps TRBD2 as D (6 bases). The CDR3 loop spans 15 amino acids. Between the trimmed V and J ends, which lost 7 bases and 5 bases, there was a span of 17 bases. Germline V gives CDR1 SGHDN, CDR2 FVKESK. Written as DNA, the CDR3 is TGTGCCAGCACTCCATCGTGGAGGGAGACCGGGGAGCTGTTTTTT. Encoded protein: CASTPSWRETGELFF.

A remark on this clonotype: This sequence may be a read error, since a much larger clone differs from it by one base. The chain carries TRBV9 and TRBJ2-1; TRBD2 is a possible D gene (6 bases). Germline loops: CDR1 SGDLS, CDR2 YYNGEE. The CDR3 contains 15 residues. Deletions cut 1 base from V and 6 bases from J, with 14 bases between. The CDR3: CASSVNWGVSNEQFF. The CDR3 region has the DNA TGTGCCAGCAGCGTAAATTGGGGGGTCAGCAATGAGCAGTTCTTC. Using reference TRBV9 and TRBJ2-1 for the parts outside the CDR3, the full variable domain is DSGVTQTPKHLITATGQRVTLRCSPRSGDLSVYWYQQSLDQGLQFLIQYYNGEERAKGNILERFSAQQFPDLHSELNLSSLELGDSALYFCASSVNWGVSNEQFFGPGTRLTVL.